Sequencing of this T cell receptor (beta chain) was carried out in a study of T cell changes during pregnancy in multiple sclerosis. TCRdb's copy holds only in-frame clones and misses some; the assay was immunoSEQ multiplex PCR. Among under 65,000 clones, 75% to 95% were seen once, and the ten largest hold 1% to 1.5%. Trimming took off 6 bases at V and 2 bases at J, with 14 bases between the two ends. This CDR3 spans 15 amino acids. Germline V CDR1 and CDR2: MNHNS, SASEGT. The sequences come from peripheral blood, collected after pregnancy. V gene TRBV6-1 combines with J gene TRBJ1-3; D ambiguous. The TCR sequence derives from a female donor in good health, enrolled as a control in a pregnancy study. The CDR3 reads CASSVAFEAGNTIYF. The CDR3 DNA sequence: TGTGCCAGCAGCGTAGCTTTTGAGGCTGGAAACACCATATATTTT.